The present TCR beta chain was sequenced within a study of graft-versus-host responses after intestinal transplantation. Whole-study context: Transplant types were multivisceral, liver-intestinal, or isolated intestinal.

Of note for this clone: Its antigen is currently unknown.

This CDR3 spans 14 amino acids. V lost 6 bases, J lost 4 bases, and 7 bases stayed unmatched. The germline V gene has CDR1 MDHEN and CDR2 SYDVKM. Study outcomes and limitations: Declines in HvG clones occurring early post-transplant were associated with peak circulating GvH clone levels. The authors found GvH clones in recipient marrow, some appearing first in ileum or blood.

Data came from immunoSEQ multiplex PCR; TCRdb stores just in-frame clones and leaves some out. The repertoire has 150,000 or so clones, around nine tenths of them found once; the top ten carry 0.19%. V is TRBV28 and J is TRBJ2-7, with TRBD1 matching over 9 bases. The material was unstimulated CD4+ T cells sorted from spleen or lymph node cells, obtained before intestinal transplant. The TCR sequence derives from a human donor who received an intestinal transplant. The CDR3 protein is CASRRDRAPYEQYF. The CDR3 nucleotides read TGTGCCAGCAGACGGGACAGGGCCCCTTACGAGCAGTACTTC. Supplemented by reference TRBV28 and TRBJ2-7, the full variable domain reads DVKVTQSSRYLVKRTGEKVFLECVQDMDHENMFWYRQDPGLGLRLIYFSYDVKMKEKGDIPEGYSVSREKKERFSLILESASTNQTSMYLCASRRDRAPYEQYFGPGTRLTVT.